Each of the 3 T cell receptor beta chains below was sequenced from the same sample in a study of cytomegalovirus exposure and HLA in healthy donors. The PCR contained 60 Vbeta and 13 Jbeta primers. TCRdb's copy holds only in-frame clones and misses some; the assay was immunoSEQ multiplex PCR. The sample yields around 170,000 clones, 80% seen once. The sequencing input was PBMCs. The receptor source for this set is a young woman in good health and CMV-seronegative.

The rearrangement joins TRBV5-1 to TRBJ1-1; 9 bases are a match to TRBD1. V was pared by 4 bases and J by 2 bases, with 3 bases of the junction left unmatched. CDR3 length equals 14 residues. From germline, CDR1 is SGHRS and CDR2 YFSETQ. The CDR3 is CASSADRGNTEAFF. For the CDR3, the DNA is TGCGCCAGCAGCGCGGACAGGGGCAACACTGAAGCTTTCTTT.

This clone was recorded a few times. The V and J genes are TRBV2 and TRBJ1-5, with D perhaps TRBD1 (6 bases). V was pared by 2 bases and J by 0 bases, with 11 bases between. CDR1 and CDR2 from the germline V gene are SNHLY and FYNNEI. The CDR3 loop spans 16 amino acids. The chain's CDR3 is CASSEPSGVSNQPQHF. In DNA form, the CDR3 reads TGTGCCAGCAGTGAACCTTCAGGGGTTAGCAATCAGCCCCAGCATTTT. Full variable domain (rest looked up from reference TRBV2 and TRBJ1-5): EPEVTQTPSHQVTQMGQEVILRCVPISNHLYFYWYRQILGQKVEFLVSFYNNEISEKSEIFDDQFSVERPDGSNFTLKIRSTKLEDSAMYFCASSEPSGVSNQPQHFGDGTRLSIL.

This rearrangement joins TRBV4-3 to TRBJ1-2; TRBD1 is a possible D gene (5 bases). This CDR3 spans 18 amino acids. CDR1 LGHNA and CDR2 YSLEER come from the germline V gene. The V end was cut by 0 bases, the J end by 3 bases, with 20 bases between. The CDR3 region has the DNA TGCGCCAGCAGCCAAGATCATCTGGGGGGGAGATATGACTATGGCTACACCTTC. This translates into CASSQDHLGGRYDYGYTF.